These 6 T cell receptor beta chains share one sample of origin, sequenced in a study of radiation and T cells in renal cell carcinoma. Stated time point: blood 2 weeks post-SBRT. Treatment defined: 15 Gy SBRT to primary tumor, nephrectomy 4 weeks later. The data were produced by immunoSEQ multiplex PCR, yet TCRdb's version contains in-frame clones alone and is incomplete. The data show about 49,000 clones, less than 85% seen once. The sample here was blood, taken from a patient whose treatment included radiotherapy and nephrectomy. The receptor source for this set is an older woman with renal cell carcinoma.

The CDR3 sequence: CASRDRGLVNEQFF. Here the CDR3 DNA reads TGTGCCAGCAGAGACAGGGGGCTAGTGAATGAGCAGTTCTTC. The chain joins TRBV6-1 to TRBJ2-1; 10 nucleotides agree with TRBD1. The J segment lost 7 bases and the V segment lost 6 bases, leaving 6 bases of the junction unmatched. This CDR3 has 14 amino acids. CDR1 is MNHNS and CDR2 is SASEGT in the germline V gene.

The gene calls are TRBV29-1 and TRBJ2-1; D gene ambiguous. CDR3 length: 12 residues. V shed 1 base and J shed 10 bases, with 11 bases lying between them. Germline CDR1 and CDR2: SQVTM and ANQGSEA. The CDR3 DNA sequence: TGCAGCGTTGAAGCACCGGGCAGAGAGCAGTTCTTC. This gives the protein CSVEAPGREQFF.

This clone has just a few counts. This CDR3 is CAWSMGDQPQHF. CDR3 bases: TGTGCCTGGAGTATGGGTGATCAGCCCCAGCATTTT. V and J are TRBV30 and TRBJ1-5; D unclear. Trimming stripped 2 bases from V and 5 bases from J, with 7 bases between. The CDR3 length is 12 residues. Germline V lookup: CDR1 GTSNPN, CDR2 SVGIG (reference sequence).

The rearrangement links TRBV7-9 to TRBJ1-2; weak D call: TRBD1 (6 bases). CDR1 SEHNR and CDR2 FQNEAQ come from the germline V gene (reference sequence). The V gene lost 3 bases and the J gene lost 8 bases, with 13 bases spanning the gap. The CDR3 runs to 13 residues. CDR3 nucleotides: TGTGCCAGCAGCTTTGCAGGGGCGCAAGGCTACACCTTC. This encodes CASSFAGAQGYTF.

Comment on this clone: The junction shows a germline mismatch at one end, possibly a read error. The chain links TRBV7-2 to TRBJ2-1, with D tentatively TRBD1 (6 bases). The CDR3 is 13 residues long. In germline, CDR1 is SGHTA, CDR2 FQGNSA. CDR3 bases: TGTGCCAGCAACTTAACCCCCAGGGGTGAGCAGTTCTTC. Translating it yields CASNLTPRGEQFF.

The chain carries TRBV7-9 and TRBJ2-5; 8 bases line up with TRBD2. This CDR3 region has 13 residues. V trimming: 4 bases; J trimming: 7 bases; junction bases outside the gene matches: 5. Germline V gene lookup returns CDR1 SEHNR and CDR2 FQNEAQ (reference sequence). CDR3 loop: CASSSQSGGTQYF. CDR3 DNA sequence: TGTGCCAGCAGCTCTCAAAGCGGGGGGACCCAGTACTTC.